This is a list of T cell receptor beta chains from one sample in a study. TCRdb analysed the RT-PCR reads with MiXCR anew, one entry per CDR3 protein. The repertoire holds about 680,000 distinct CDR3 sequences, with approximately 15% as singletons. The sequenced sample consisted of memory CD4+ T cells from blood. Receptors were obtained from a female donor in good health, serving as a healthy control. CDR3s include the opening cysteine and the closing phenylalanine or tryptophan. A D gene is named only where the DNA matches it firmly. Clone size is stated in some rows and not others, as once, few, many or a class when expanded.

D gene,V gene,J gene,clone size,CDR3 protein,CDR3 DNA
TRBD2,TRBV29-1,TRBJ2-1,few,CSVYTGLAGVNEQFF,TGCAGCGTTTATACTGGGCTAGCGGGAGTTAATGAGCAGTTCTTC
-,TRBV12-3/TRBV12-4,TRBJ1-1,-,CASRDLGLGKNTEAFF,TGTGCCAGCAGGGACCTTGGCTTAGGGAAGAACACTGAAGCTTTCTTT
-,TRBV4-3,TRBJ1-3,-,CASSQDPAGLGNTIYF,TGCGCCAGCAGCCAAGATCCTGCGGGACTCGGAAACACCATATATTTT
-,TRBV7-2,TRBJ2-1,-,CASSLEWGSYNEQFF,TGTGCCAGCAGCTTAGAATGGGGGTCCTACAATGAGCAGTTCTTC
-,TRBV5-1,TRBJ2-7,few,CASTPDGNSYEQYF,TGCGCCAGCACCCCGGACGGAAACTCCTACGAGCAGTACTTC
TRBD2,TRBV7-3,TRBJ2-1,-,CASSSMGLPDNEQFF,TGTGCCAGCAGCTCCATGGGACTACCCGACAATGAGCAGTTCTTC
-,TRBV20-1,TRBJ1-1,-,CSAPSAKVDEAFF,TGCAGTGCTCCCTCGGCGAAGGTGGATGAAGCTTTCTTT
-,TRBV6-4,TRBJ2-3,few,CASSDTPGTDTQYF,TGTGCCAGCAGTGACACCCCGGGGACAGATACGCAGTATTTT
-,TRBV12-3/TRBV12-4,TRBJ1-2,many,CASSRQSGLYGYTF,TGTGCCAGCAGTCGACAGTCGGGGCTCTATGGCTACACCTTC
-,TRBV12-3/TRBV12-4,TRBJ1-6,few,CASRSHNSYNSPLHF,TGTGCCAGCAGATCCCATAACTCCTATAATTCACCCCTCCACTTT
-,TRBV7-9,TRBJ2-1,-,CASSPRGTAYNEQFF,TGTGCCAGCAGCCCCCGGGGGACAGCCTACAATGAGCAGTTCTTC
TRBD1,TRBV10-3,TRBJ1-1,-,CAISSTGAEAFF,TGTGCCATCAGTAGCACAGGGGCTGAAGCTTTCTTT
-,TRBV6-6,TRBJ2-2,-,CASSWRVDGELFF,TGTGCCAGCAGTTGGAGGGTGGACGGGGAGCTGTTTTTT
-,TRBV7-2,TRBJ2-3,few,CASSLTPSVNTDTQYF,TGTGCCAGCAGCTTAACGCCCTCAGTCAACACAGATACGCAGTATTTT
TRBD1,TRBV6-5,TRBJ1-5,few,CASSREDRFNQPQHF,TGTGCCAGCAGCAGAGAGGACAGGTTCAATCAGCCCCAGCATTTT
TRBD2,TRBV28,TRBJ2-5,-,CASKAGVETQYF,TGTGCCAGCAAGGCGGGAGTGGAGACCCAGTACTTC
TRBD1,TRBV7-2,TRBJ2-1,many,CASSLGRDSVLQFF,TGTGCCAGCAGCTTAGGCCGGGACAGCGTACTGCAGTTCTTC
-,TRBV29-1,TRBJ1-2,many,CSVPGATYGYTF,TGCAGCGTTCCAGGGGCTACGTATGGCTACACCTTC
-,TRBV20-1,TRBJ1-1,few,CSASREDEAFF,TGCAGTGCTTCCAGGGAAGATGAAGCTTTCTTT
-,TRBV7-6,TRBJ2-5,-,CASSEISGILLIGETQYF,TGTGCCAGCAGCGAAATCTCCGGGATTCTACTAATAGGGGAGACCCAGTACTTC
TRBD1,TRBV20-1,TRBJ2-7,few,CSARKRQGGTYEQYF,TGCAGTGCTAGGAAAAGACAGGGGGGGACCTACGAGCAGTACTTC
-,TRBV6-1,TRBJ1-2,few,CASSEAAAGSNYGYTF,TGTGCCAGCAGTGAAGCCGCGGCCGGGTCTAACTATGGCTACACCTTC
TRBD1,TRBV20-1,TRBJ1-5,many,CSARTGLNQPQHF,TGCAGTGCCCGGACAGGGCTTAATCAGCCCCAGCATTTT
-,TRBV7-2,TRBJ1-2,many,CASSLYESLGYTF,TGTGCCAGCAGCTTGTACGAGTCTCTTGGCTACACCTTC
TRBD1,TRBV7-9,TRBJ2-5,-,CASSPPGQGAETQYF,TGTGCCAGCAGCCCCCCCGGACAGGGTGCGGAGACCCAGTACTTC
-,TRBV29-1,TRBJ2-5,-,CSVVPDLQETQYF,TGCAGCGTTGTCCCAGACCTCCAAGAGACCCAGTACTTC
-,TRBV7-3,TRBJ2-2,-,CASSPGDTGELFF,TGTGCCAGCAGCCCTGGGGACACCGGGGAGCTGTTTTTT
-,TRBV20-1,TRBJ2-1,-,CSASGRAVSYNEQFF,TGCAGTGCTAGTGGCCGGGCCGTCTCCTACAATGAGCAGTTCTTC
-,TRBV20-1,TRBJ2-5,many,CSAREVRIQETQYF,TGCAGTGCTAGAGAAGTCAGGATACAAGAGACCCAGTACTTC
TRBD1,TRBV24-1,TRBJ1-5,few,CATSDGGQGGNQPQHF,TGTGCCACCAGTGATGGTGGACAGGGCGGCAATCAGCCCCAGCATTTT
-,TRBV10-2,TRBJ1-1,few,CASSTQGEAFF,TGCGCCAGCAGCACACAGGGAGAAGCTTTCTTT
-,TRBV29-1,TRBJ2-1,many,CSVEAYLYNEQFF,TGCAGCGTTGAAGCGTACCTTTACAATGAGCAGTTCTTC
TRBD2,TRBV7-2,TRBJ2-3,-,CASSLMAGVNGDTQYF,TGTGCCAGCAGCTTAATGGCGGGAGTGAATGGAGATACGCAGTATTTT
TRBD1,TRBV5-1,TRBJ2-3,many,CASSQGDSRTDTQYF,TGCGCCAGCAGCCAAGGGGACAGCCGCACAGATACGCAGTATTTT
TRBD2,TRBV20-1,TRBJ2-7,-,CSARIFGAGGPYEQYF,TGCAGTGCTAGAATTTTCGGAGCGGGAGGCCCCTACGAGCAGTACTTC